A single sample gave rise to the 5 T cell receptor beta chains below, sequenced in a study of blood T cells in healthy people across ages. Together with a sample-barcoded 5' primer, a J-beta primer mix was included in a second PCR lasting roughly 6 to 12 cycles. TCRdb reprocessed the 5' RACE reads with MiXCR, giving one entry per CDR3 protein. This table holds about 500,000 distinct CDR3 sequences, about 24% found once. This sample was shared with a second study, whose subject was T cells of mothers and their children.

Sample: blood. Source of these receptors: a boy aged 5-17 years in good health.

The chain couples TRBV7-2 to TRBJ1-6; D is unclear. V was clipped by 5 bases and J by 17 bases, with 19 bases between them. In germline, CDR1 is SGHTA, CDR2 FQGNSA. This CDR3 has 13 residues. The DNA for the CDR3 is TGTGCCAGCAGCCAAGGACTCTTACTCGGGGTCCACTTT. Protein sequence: CASSQGLLLGVHF.

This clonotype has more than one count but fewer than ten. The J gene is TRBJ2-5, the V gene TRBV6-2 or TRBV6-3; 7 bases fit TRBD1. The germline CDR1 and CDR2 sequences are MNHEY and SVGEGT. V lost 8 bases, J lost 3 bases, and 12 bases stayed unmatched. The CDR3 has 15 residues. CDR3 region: CASCASTGLEETQYF. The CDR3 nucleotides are TGTGCCAGCTGCGCATCGACAGGGCTCGAAGAGACCCAGTACTTC.

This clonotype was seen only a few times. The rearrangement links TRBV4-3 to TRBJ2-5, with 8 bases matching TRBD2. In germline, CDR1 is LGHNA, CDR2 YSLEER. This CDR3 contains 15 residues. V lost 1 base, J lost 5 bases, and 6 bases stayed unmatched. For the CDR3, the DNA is TGCGCCAGCAGCCAAGGCCCCGCTAGCGGGGAGACCCAGTACTTC. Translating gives CASSQGPASGETQYF.

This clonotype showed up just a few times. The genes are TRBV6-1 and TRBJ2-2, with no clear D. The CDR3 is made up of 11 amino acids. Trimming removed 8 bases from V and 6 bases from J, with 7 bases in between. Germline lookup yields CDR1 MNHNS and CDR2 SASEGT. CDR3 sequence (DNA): TGTGCCAGCTCGTGGTCCGGGGAGCTGTTTTTT. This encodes CASSWSGELFF.

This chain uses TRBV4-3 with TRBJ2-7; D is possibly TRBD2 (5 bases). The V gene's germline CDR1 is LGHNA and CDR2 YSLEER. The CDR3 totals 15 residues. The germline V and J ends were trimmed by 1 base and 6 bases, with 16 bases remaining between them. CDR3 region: CASSQGSSTLAEQYF. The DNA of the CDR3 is TGCGCCAGCAGCCAAGGTAGCAGTACGCTAGCCGAGCAGTACTTC.